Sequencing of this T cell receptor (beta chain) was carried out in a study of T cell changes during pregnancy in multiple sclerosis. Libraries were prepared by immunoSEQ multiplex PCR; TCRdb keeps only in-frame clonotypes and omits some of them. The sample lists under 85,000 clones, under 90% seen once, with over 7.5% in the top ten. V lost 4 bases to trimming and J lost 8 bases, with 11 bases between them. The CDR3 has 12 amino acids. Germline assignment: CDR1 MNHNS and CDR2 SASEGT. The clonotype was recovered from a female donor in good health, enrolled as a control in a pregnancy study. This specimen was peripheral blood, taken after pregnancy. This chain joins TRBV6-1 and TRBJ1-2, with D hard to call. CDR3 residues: CASSATGSGYTF. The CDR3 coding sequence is TGTGCCAGCAGTGCTACGGGATCCGGCTACACCTTC.